The source of this TCR beta chain is a study of blood T cell repertoires in COVID-19. On the study more broadly: Collection of acute and convalescent COVID-19 samples took place in the United States, Italy and Spain.

Participants were placed into cohorts based on the clinical history they reported. The CDR3 runs 12 residues. Trimming took 6 bases from V and 5 from J, leaving 10 bases between them. CDR1 is KGHDR, CDR2 SFDVKD, per germline. As handled by the study authors: The assay estimated nucleated cells by amplifying reference gene primers. Sequencing was performed with immunoSEQ multiplex PCR; in TCRdb, only in-frame clones are kept and a portion is missing. D and trimming were read from the DNA, whereas the V and J calls and clone size are those reported in that table. Of 210,000 or so clones in the sample, more than 70% are singletons; the top ten hold 4.3%.

The clonotype originates from a young man with acute COVID-19. The V and J genes are TRBV24-1 and TRBJ2-7; D is uncertain. Sequencing was done on a sample of PBMCs or T cells enriched from blood (not recorded which). The CDR3 reads CATSYGPNEQYF. The CDR3, as DNA: TGTGCCACCAGTTATGGGCCCAACGAGCAGTACTTC.